These 17 T cell receptor beta chains originate from one sample sequenced in a study of long-term antiretroviral therapy in people with HIV (dated by TCRdb to between 2020 and 2023). Sequencing of the TRB variable region was done with the immunoSEQ hsTCRB v3.0 assay at survey level resolution. In its TCRdb copy, this immuneACCESS table keeps in-frame sequences only and misses some clones. Where compared with another copy, unresolved V genes explain less than half of these, and the others have no known cause. Recorded for this sample are nearly 25,000 clones; roughly 78% of them occurred a single time. Together, the top ten hold 10% of the sample. Sequenced material: unsorted PBMCs, taken 1.2 years after starting antiretroviral therapy. These receptors originate from a woman between 40 and 50 years old with HIV.

The V call is TRBV6-6, the J call TRBJ2-7; 8 bases align to TRBD1. V shed 5 bases and J 5 bases; nucleotides not matched to a gene: 11. The CDR3 covers 15 residues. Germline V gives CDR1 MNHNY, CDR2 SVGAGI (reference sequence). CDR3 bases: TGTGCCAGCAGTCCCGCTGACAGGGGTATCCACGAGCAGTACTTC. It is translated as CASSPADRGIHEQYF.

The V call is TRBV5-6, the J call TRBJ1-4; 7 bases are shared with TRBD1. V shed 0 bases, J shed 6 bases, and the junction held 5 bases outside the gene matches. Looked up from germline, CDR1 is SGHDT and CDR2 is YYEEEE. CDR3 size: 15 residues. The chain's CDR3 is CASSLEGAGYEKLFF. The CDR3 coding sequence is TGTGCCAGCAGCTTGGAGGGGGCAGGGTATGAAAAACTGTTTTTT.

CDR3 nucleotides: TGTGCCAGCACCCCGAGGGAGCGGGAGGCAGGGAACATTCAGTACTTC. Protein sequence: CASTPREREAGNIQYF. This chain links TRBV2 with TRBJ2-4; 9 bases match TRBD2. Unmatched junction bases numbered 14, after V lost 7 bases and J lost 7 bases. The CDR3 covers 16 residues. CDR1 SNHLY and CDR2 FYNNEI come from the germline V gene.

The chain couples TRBV10-3 to TRBJ2-7; either TRBD1 or TRBD2 may supply D (5 bases each). This CDR3 comprises 13 residues. Germline CDR1 and CDR2: ENHRY and SYGVKD. Deletions cut 2 bases from V and 3 bases from J, with 8 bases between. This CDR3 reads CAISEGGSYEQYF. CDR3 DNA: TGTGCCATCAGTGAGGGGGGTAGCTACGAGCAGTACTTC.

V usage is TRBV6-5 and J usage is TRBJ1-2, with D perhaps TRBD1 (5 bases). The V end lost 2 bases, the J end lost 2 bases, and 9 bases lay between the germline ends. The V gene's germline CDR1 is MNHEY and CDR2 SVGAGI. This CDR3 is built from 14 residues. The CDR3 DNA is TGTGCCAGCAGTTACGCCAGGGAGAACTATGGCTACACCTTC. Translated, it gives CASSYARENYGYTF.

This chain joins TRBV7-7 and TRBJ2-6, with D unresolved. The germline V and J ends were trimmed by 1 base and 1 base, with 5 bases remaining between them. Germline lookup yields CDR1 SSHAT and CDR2 FNYEAQ (reference sequence). The CDR3 consists of 15 residues. The CDR3 nucleotides read TGTGCCAGCAGCTTAGGCGGTTCTGGGGCCAACGTCCTGACTTTC. Its protein product is CASSLGGSGANVLTF.

The CDR3 nucleotides read TGTGCCAGCAGCGTAGGGACTAGCGTCTCCTACGAGCAGTACTTC. Translating gives CASSVGTSVSYEQYF. The genes are TRBV7-6 and TRBJ2-7, with 10 bases fitting TRBD2. V trimming: 5 bases; J trimming: 0 bases; junction bases outside the gene matches: 4. This CDR3 is 15 amino acids long. CDR1 SGHVS and CDR2 FNYEAQ come from the germline V gene. Full variable domain (outside the CDR3, taken from reference TRBV7-6 and TRBJ2-7): GAGVSQSPRYKVTKRGQDVALRCDPISGHVSLYWYRQALGQGPEFLTYFNYEAQQDKSGLPNDRFSAERPEGSISTLTIQRTEQRDSAMYRCASSVGTSVSYEQYFGPGTRLTVT.

This chain joins TRBV9 and TRBJ1-2, with 7 bases lining up with TRBD1. Trimming removed 4 bases from V and 0 bases from J; junction bases left unmatched: 9. CDR1 and CDR2 from the germline V gene are SGDLS and YYNGEE. The length of the CDR3 is 16 residues. The CDR3 DNA sequence: TGTGCCAGCAGCCCCCCTTGGACAGGAGCTAACTATGGCTACACCTTC. Translated, it gives CASSPPWTGANYGYTF.

V usage is TRBV11-2 and J usage is TRBJ2-5; D is possibly TRBD2 (7 bases). Trimming took off 8 bases at V and 4 bases at J, with 20 bases between the two ends. This CDR3 is 15 amino acids long. From germline, CDR1 is SGHAT and CDR2 FQNNGV. The CDR3 reads CASQPTGGERETQYF. For the CDR3, the DNA is TGTGCCAGCCAACCGACGGGGGGCGAACGAGAGACCCAGTACTTC. Full variable domain (remainder filled in from reference TRBV11-2 and TRBJ2-5): EAGVAQSPRYKIIEKRQSVAFWCNPISGHATLYWYQQILGQGPKLLIQFQNNGVVDDSQLPKDRFSAERLKGVDSTLKIQPAKLEDSAVYLCASQPTGGERETQYFGPGTRLLVL.

This chain uses TRBV5-4 with TRBJ1-1; 7 positions match TRBD1. CDR3 length equals 15 residues. J lost 1 base, V lost 6 bases, and 9 bases had no gene match. Per germline, CDR1 SGHNT and CDR2 YYREEE (reference sequence). CDR3 residues: CASTLRDRENTEAFF. The CDR3 DNA follows: TGTGCCAGCACCCTACGCGACAGGGAGAACACTGAAGCTTTCTTT. Full variable domain (outside the CDR3, taken from reference TRBV5-4 and TRBJ1-1): ETGVTQSPTHLIKTRGQQVTLRCSSQSGHNTVSWYQQALGQGPQFIFQYYREEENGRGNFPPRFSGLQFPNYSSELNVNALELDDSALYLCASTLRDRENTEAFFGQGTRLTVV.

The chain combines TRBV7-9 with TRBJ2-5; no reliable D call. CDR1 and CDR2 (germline): SEHNR, FQNEAQ (reference sequence). The CDR3 length is 11 residues. Between the trimmed V and J ends, which lost 0 bases and 5 bases, there was a span of 1 base. CDR3 nucleotides: TGTGCCAGCAGCTTAGCTGAGACCCAGTACTTC. Amino acids: CASSLAETQYF.

The chain is built from TRBV27 and TRBJ2-5, with 9 bases identical to TRBD2. This CDR3 contains 14 residues. The germline V gene has CDR1 MNHEY and CDR2 SMNVEV (reference sequence). The V gene end was trimmed by 5 bases and the J gene end by 5 bases; junction bases not matched to a gene: 6. Here the CDR3 DNA reads TGTGCCAGCAGTATCATAGCGGGAGCGGAGACCCAGTACTTC. As protein: CASSIIAGAETQYF.

V usage is TRBV19 and J usage is TRBJ2-1, with D unresolved. Germline V CDR1 and CDR2: LNHDA, SQIVND (reference sequence). The V end lost 9 bases, the J end lost 1 base, and 16 bases lay between the germline ends. This CDR3 contains 15 residues. CDR3 nucleotide sequence: TGTGCCAGCCAAGTAAGACATCCGTCCTACAATGAGCAGTTCTTC. It translates to CASQVRHPSYNEQFF.

V is TRBV5-1 and J is TRBJ1-1, with D hard to call. Trimming stripped 0 bases from V and 4 bases from J, with 13 bases between. The germline CDR1 and CDR2 sequences are SGHRS and YFSETQ. This CDR3 contains 15 residues. The DNA for the CDR3 is TGCGCCAGCAGCTTGGTTACGGACGGGCTCACTGAAGCTTTCTTT. Translating it yields CASSLVTDGLTEAFF.

The sample holds a few counts of this clone. CDR3 in amino acids: CASSLDFPRRAFF. The CDR3 nucleotides read TGTGCCAGCAGCTTAGATTTTCCGAGAAGAGCTTTCTTT. The chain uses TRBV11-2 and TRBJ1-1; D unclear. Per the germline V gene, CDR1 is SGHAT and CDR2 is FQNNGV. V was clipped by 0 bases and J by 10 bases, with 12 bases between them. There are 13 residues in the CDR3.

This chain joins TRBV4-1 and TRBJ1-5; tentatively, D is TRBD1 (6 bases). V dropped 4 bases and J dropped 3 bases, with 7 bases sitting between them. The CDR3 runs to 13 residues. Germline-derived CDR1 and CDR2 are MGHRA and YSYEKL. The CDR3 loop reads CASSRGANQPQHF. The DNA for the CDR3 is TGCGCCAGCAGCCGGGGGGCCAATCAGCCCCAGCATTTT.

The rearrangement uses TRBV29-1 and TRBJ1-1, with D perhaps TRBD1 (5 bases). CDR3 size: 12 residues. V was trimmed by 6 bases and J by 2 bases, leaving 10 bases between them. In germline, CDR1 is SQVTM, CDR2 ANQGSEA. CDR3 sequence: CSVLRGNTEAFF. For the CDR3, the DNA is TGCAGCGTCCTACGGGGCAACACTGAAGCTTTCTTT.